Listed below are T cell receptor beta chains from one sample, sequenced in a study of yellow fever vaccine responses in identical twins. TCRdb re-derived calls from the RT-PCR reads in MiXCR, one entry per CDR3 protein. The sample yields 20,000 to 25,000 distinct CDR3 sequences, under 85% seen once. Sequencing used T cells from blood (PBMCs), unsorted or a sorted subset (not recorded which), obtained before or after yellow fever vaccination (not recorded which). The receptors come from a woman aged 18-29 years who received the yellow fever vaccine. The CDR3 runs from the conserved cysteine through the conserved F or W. The order of the fields is J gene, V gene, D gene, clone size, CDR3 DNA, CDR3 protein. A D gene is named only where the DNA matches it firmly. Size tells how often a clone was seen (once, few, many) or the class of an expanded clone, and some rows leave it out.

j_call: TRBJ2-1; v_call: TRBV2; d_call: .; clone_size: .; cdr3_nt: TGTGCCAGCAGTGACAGCGGTAACTACAATGAGCAGTTCTTC; cdr3_aa: CASSDSGNYNEQFF
j_call: TRBJ1-5; v_call: TRBV29-1; d_call: TRBD1; clone_size: .; cdr3_nt: TGCAGCGTTGGATCCGGGACAGACAATCAGCCCCAGCATTTT; cdr3_aa: CSVGSGTDNQPQHF
j_call: TRBJ1-5; v_call: TRBV11-1; d_call: .; clone_size: .; cdr3_nt: TGTGCCAGCAGCTTGGACAATCAGCCCCAGCATTTT; cdr3_aa: CASSLDNQPQHF
j_call: TRBJ2-1; v_call: TRBV29-1; d_call: TRBD1; clone_size: .; cdr3_nt: TGCAGCGTCAATCGACAGGGGGCGGAAAATGAGCAGTTCTTC; cdr3_aa: CSVNRQGAENEQFF
j_call: TRBJ1-1; v_call: TRBV5-1; d_call: TRBD1; clone_size: once; cdr3_nt: TGCGCCAGCAGCTCTTCCGGGACAGGGTGGACTGAAGCTTTCTTT; cdr3_aa: CASSSSGTGWTEAFF
j_call: TRBJ1-6; v_call: TRBV30; d_call: .; clone_size: .; cdr3_nt: TGTGCCTGGAGGGTGGAGAAAGGGACTTCACCCCTCCACTTT; cdr3_aa: CAWRVEKGTSPLHF
j_call: TRBJ2-5; v_call: TRBV15; d_call: TRBD2; clone_size: .; cdr3_nt: TGTGCCACCAGCAGAGATGGAGCTAGCGGGGGCCCCTGGGGGACCCAGTACTTC; cdr3_aa: CATSRDGASGGPWGTQYF
j_call: TRBJ1-5; v_call: TRBV4-1; d_call: .; clone_size: few; cdr3_nt: TGCGCCAGCAGCCCCCAGGGGAATAGTCTGGAGCCCCAGCATTTT; cdr3_aa: CASSPQGNSLEPQHF
j_call: TRBJ2-7; v_call: TRBV11-3; d_call: .; clone_size: once; cdr3_nt: TGTGCCAGCAGCTTAGAGGCACAGACCTACGAGCAGTACTTC; cdr3_aa: CASSLEAQTYEQYF
j_call: TRBJ2-1; v_call: TRBV24-1; d_call: .; clone_size: .; cdr3_nt: TGTGCCACCAGTGGAGGTGCGGTCGAGGGGAATGAGCAGTTCTTC; cdr3_aa: CATSGGAVEGNEQFF
j_call: TRBJ2-7; v_call: TRBV7-6; d_call: .; clone_size: .; cdr3_nt: TGTGCCAGCAGCTTATCAGCAGCAGGGGAGCAGTACTTC; cdr3_aa: CASSLSAAGEQYF
j_call: TRBJ2-7; v_call: TRBV5-1; d_call: TRBD1; clone_size: .; cdr3_nt: TGCGCCAGCAGCTCGGGACAGGGGGCGGGCGAGCAGTACTTC; cdr3_aa: CASSSGQGAGEQYF
j_call: TRBJ1-1; v_call: TRBV4-1; d_call: TRBD1; clone_size: few; cdr3_nt: TGCGCCAGCAGCCCCGGGACAGGGCTTATGAACACTGAAGCTTTCTTT; cdr3_aa: CASSPGTGLMNTEAFF
j_call: TRBJ2-3; v_call: TRBV3-1; d_call: .; clone_size: .; cdr3_nt: TGTGCCAGCAGCCAAGTCCCCTCTACAGATACGCAGTATTTT; cdr3_aa: CASSQVPSTDTQYF
j_call: TRBJ2-7; v_call: TRBV12-3/TRBV12-4; d_call: .; clone_size: .; cdr3_nt: TGTGCCAGCAGTTCTCCCCCGACAGGTCTCTACGAGCAGTACTTC; cdr3_aa: CASSSPPTGLYEQYF
j_call: TRBJ1-1; v_call: TRBV23-1; d_call: .; clone_size: .; cdr3_nt: TGCGCCAGCAGTCCGGGACTGAAGGAAGCTTTCTTT; cdr3_aa: CASSPGLKEAFF
j_call: TRBJ2-7; v_call: TRBV4-3; d_call: .; clone_size: .; cdr3_nt: TGCGCCAGCAGCCAAGTTATGGACGGTTACGAGCAGTACTTC; cdr3_aa: CASSQVMDGYEQYF
j_call: TRBJ2-1; v_call: TRBV29-1; d_call: .; clone_size: .; cdr3_nt: TGCAGCGTACAGAACAATGAGCAGTTCTTC; cdr3_aa: CSVQNNEQFF
j_call: TRBJ2-5; v_call: TRBV6-1; d_call: .; clone_size: .; cdr3_nt: TGTGCCAGCAGCCCTCCAGGGGACGAGACCCAGTACTTC; cdr3_aa: CASSPPGDETQYF
j_call: TRBJ2-7; v_call: TRBV29-1; d_call: .; clone_size: .; cdr3_nt: TGCAGCGCAATAGGGGGGGCCTACGAGCAGTACTTC; cdr3_aa: CSAIGGAYEQYF
j_call: TRBJ2-1; v_call: TRBV2; d_call: .; clone_size: .; cdr3_nt: TGTGCCAGCAGTTATAGCGCAGCCCCCTACAATGAGCAGTTCTTC; cdr3_aa: CASSYSAAPYNEQFF
j_call: TRBJ2-7; v_call: TRBV2; d_call: .; clone_size: .; cdr3_nt: TGTGCCAGCACCGAGAACTACGAGCAGTACTTC; cdr3_aa: CASTENYEQYF
j_call: TRBJ1-1; v_call: TRBV20-1; d_call: .; clone_size: .; cdr3_nt: TGCAGTGCTAGAGGGTCGGGTGGCGACACTGAAGCTTTCTTT; cdr3_aa: CSARGSGGDTEAFF
j_call: TRBJ2-7; v_call: TRBV29-1; d_call: TRBD2; clone_size: .; cdr3_nt: TGCAGCGCAAGGACTAGCGGGGACTCCTACGAGCAGTACTTC; cdr3_aa: CSARTSGDSYEQYF
j_call: TRBJ2-6; v_call: TRBV11-1; d_call: TRBD1; clone_size: .; cdr3_nt: TGTGCCAGCAGCCCTGGGACAGGGGCCCTCTCTGGGGCCAACGTCCTGACTTTC; cdr3_aa: CASSPGTGALSGANVLTF
j_call: TRBJ2-7; v_call: TRBV7-8; d_call: .; clone_size: .; cdr3_nt: TGTGCCAGCACTGCTCAAAACAGCGAGCAGTACTTC; cdr3_aa: CASTAQNSEQYF
j_call: TRBJ2-7; v_call: TRBV18; d_call: .; clone_size: .; cdr3_nt: TGTGCCAGCTCACCTTTTTACGGCAGGGACGAGCAGTACTTC; cdr3_aa: CASSPFYGRDEQYF
j_call: TRBJ1-1; v_call: TRBV28; d_call: .; clone_size: .; cdr3_nt: TGTGCCAGCAGTTTTGCAGGGATGAACACTGAAGCTTTCTTT; cdr3_aa: CASSFAGMNTEAFF
j_call: TRBJ1-5; v_call: TRBV20-1; d_call: TRBD1; clone_size: .; cdr3_nt: TGCAGTGCTGCGGACAGGTCCGATCCTTTTTATAGCAATCAGCCCCAGCATTTT; cdr3_aa: CSAADRSDPFYSNQPQHF
j_call: TRBJ1-6; v_call: TRBV15; d_call: .; clone_size: .; cdr3_nt: TGTGCCACCAGCAGAGATCTGGGTCCCGTCCACTTT; cdr3_aa: CATSRDLGPVHF
j_call: TRBJ2-7; v_call: TRBV11-1; d_call: TRBD1; clone_size: .; cdr3_nt: TGTGCCAGCAGCGCCGGGACAGGGGAGACCTACGAGCAGTACTTC; cdr3_aa: CASSAGTGETYEQYF
j_call: TRBJ1-1; v_call: TRBV20-1; d_call: .; clone_size: .; cdr3_nt: TGCAGTGCTACCCGCGGATTGAACACTGAAGCTTTCTTT; cdr3_aa: CSATRGLNTEAFF
j_call: TRBJ2-1; v_call: TRBV3-1; d_call: TRBD2; clone_size: .; cdr3_nt: TGTGCCAGCAGCCAGGGACTAGCGGAATACAATGAGCAGTTCTTC; cdr3_aa: CASSQGLAEYNEQFF
j_call: TRBJ2-7; v_call: TRBV4-2; d_call: .; clone_size: .; cdr3_nt: TGTGCCAGCAGCCCCATCCCTACGACTACGTCTAACTTC; cdr3_aa: CASSPIPTTTSNF
j_call: TRBJ1-1; v_call: TRBV18; d_call: .; clone_size: .; cdr3_nt: TGTGCCAGCTCACCGATTAGGGGAATGGGTTTCACTGAAGCTTTCTTT; cdr3_aa: CASSPIRGMGFTEAFF
j_call: TRBJ2-7; v_call: TRBV23-1; d_call: .; clone_size: .; cdr3_nt: TGCGCCAGCCGACCGGGACTTTTCTACGAGCAGTACTTC; cdr3_aa: CASRPGLFYEQYF
j_call: TRBJ2-7; v_call: TRBV28; d_call: .; clone_size: .; cdr3_nt: TGTGCCAGCAGTTTACTTTCCAACTACGAGCAGTACTTC; cdr3_aa: CASSLLSNYEQYF
j_call: TRBJ2-7; v_call: TRBV4-1; d_call: TRBD2; clone_size: .; cdr3_nt: TGCGCCAGCAGACAAACTAGCGGAACCTACGAGCAGTACTTC; cdr3_aa: CASRQTSGTYEQYF
j_call: TRBJ1-6; v_call: TRBV5-1; d_call: .; clone_size: few; cdr3_nt: TGCGCCAGCAGCCTCGAGTGGGGCAGAGATTCACCCCTCCACTTT; cdr3_aa: CASSLEWGRDSPLHF
j_call: TRBJ1-4; v_call: TRBV4-2; d_call: .; clone_size: .; cdr3_nt: TGTGCCAGCAGCCGGGGTCTCAATGAAAAACTGTTTTTT; cdr3_aa: CASSRGLNEKLFF
j_call: TRBJ2-3; v_call: TRBV5-5; d_call: .; clone_size: .; cdr3_nt: TGTGCCAGCAGCTTGCTAAGCACAGATACGCAGTATTTT; cdr3_aa: CASSLLSTDTQYF
j_call: TRBJ2-1; v_call: TRBV29-1; d_call: .; clone_size: .; cdr3_nt: TGCAGCGTTGAGAGTAGGCTCTACCGGAATGAGCAGTTCTTC; cdr3_aa: CSVESRLYRNEQFF
j_call: TRBJ2-5; v_call: TRBV4-1; d_call: TRBD1; clone_size: once; cdr3_nt: TGCGCCAGCAGCCGAATACAGGGGGCGGAGACCCAGTACTTC; cdr3_aa: CASSRIQGAETQYF
j_call: TRBJ2-5; v_call: TRBV11-2; d_call: TRBD2; clone_size: .; cdr3_nt: TGTGCCAGCAGCGTGGCAACTAGCGGTCCCCAAGAGACCCAGTACTTC; cdr3_aa: CASSVATSGPQETQYF
j_call: TRBJ2-3; v_call: TRBV19; d_call: TRBD1; clone_size: .; cdr3_nt: TGTGCCAGTAGCAAAGGACAGGGGAGGCCAGATACGCAGTATTTT; cdr3_aa: CASSKGQGRPDTQYF
j_call: TRBJ2-6; v_call: TRBV2; d_call: .; clone_size: .; cdr3_nt: TGTGCCAGCGCGACAGGATTCTCTGGGGCCAACGTCCTGACTTTC; cdr3_aa: CASATGFSGANVLTF
j_call: TRBJ2-7; v_call: TRBV20-1; d_call: TRBD2; clone_size: few; cdr3_nt: TGCAGTGCTAGTCACGTCGTGACTAGCGGTAATTTCGAGCAGTACTTC; cdr3_aa: CSASHVVTSGNFEQYF
j_call: TRBJ1-2; v_call: TRBV29-1; d_call: .; clone_size: .; cdr3_nt: TGCAGCGAAAGCCCTTTGGGGGGCTATGGCTACACCTTC; cdr3_aa: CSESPLGGYGYTF
j_call: TRBJ2-1; v_call: TRBV5-5; d_call: .; clone_size: .; cdr3_nt: TGTGCCAGCAGCTTGTTAGTCAATGAGCAGTTCTTC; cdr3_aa: CASSLLVNEQFF
j_call: TRBJ2-7; v_call: TRBV10-3; d_call: TRBD1; clone_size: .; cdr3_nt: TGTGCCATCAGTGATCATGGGACAGGGGGACCATACGAGCAGTACTTC; cdr3_aa: CAISDHGTGGPYEQYF
j_call: TRBJ2-7; v_call: TRBV28; d_call: .; clone_size: .; cdr3_nt: TGTGCCAGCAGTTTACCAGCGTCGGTTTACGAGCAGTACTTC; cdr3_aa: CASSLPASVYEQYF
j_call: TRBJ2-1; v_call: TRBV20-1; d_call: .; clone_size: few; cdr3_nt: TGCAGTGCCGACGGGACCCCCAATGAGCAGTTCTTC; cdr3_aa: CSADGTPNEQFF
j_call: TRBJ1-5; v_call: TRBV11-1; d_call: .; clone_size: .; cdr3_nt: TGTGCCAGCAGCTCCGGACATTTTTCCAATCAGCCCCAGCATTTT; cdr3_aa: CASSSGHFSNQPQHF
j_call: TRBJ1-2; v_call: TRBV14; d_call: TRBD1; clone_size: .; cdr3_nt: TGTGCCAGCAGCCAAGCCAGGGGGTTCTATGGCTACACCTTC; cdr3_aa: CASSQARGFYGYTF
j_call: TRBJ1-5; v_call: TRBV15; d_call: .; clone_size: .; cdr3_nt: TGTGCCACCAGCCCCCTTAGTGGCAATCAGCCCCAGCATTTT; cdr3_aa: CATSPLSGNQPQHF
j_call: TRBJ1-6; v_call: TRBV27; d_call: .; clone_size: .; cdr3_nt: TGTGCCAGCAGTTCCCCGGGGGTAAATTCACCCCTCCACTTT; cdr3_aa: CASSSPGVNSPLHF
j_call: TRBJ2-7; v_call: TRBV2; d_call: .; clone_size: .; cdr3_nt: TGTGCCAGCAGTGAAGGCGGCTCCTACGAGCAGTACTTC; cdr3_aa: CASSEGGSYEQYF